These T cell receptor beta chains were read from a single sample in a study of CD8 T cells in Susac syndrome. TCRdb re-called the immunoSEQ multiplex PCR reads through MiXCR, storing one row per CDR3 protein. The profile shows about 430,000 distinct CDR3 sequences, more than 80% of them singletons. The material sequenced was CD8+ T cells from PBMCs. These receptor sequences come from a human donor with multiple sclerosis. Both conserved end residues are part of each CDR3. A D gene is named only where the DNA matches it firmly. Some rows mark clone size as missing; the rest say once, few, many or name a class of expanded clone.

D gene	clone size	V gene	J gene	CDR3 protein	CDR3 DNA
NA	NA	TRBV27	TRBJ1-5	CASSPYSFQPQHF	TGTGCCAGCAGTCCCTACAGTTTTCAGCCCCAGCATTTT
TRBD2	NA	TRBV20-1	TRBJ2-3	CSAMTSARTDTQYF	TGCAGTGCAATGACTAGCGCCCGCACAGATACGCAGTATTTT
NA	NA	TRBV30	TRBJ1-2	CAWTSGYGYTF	TGTGCCTGGACCTCCGGCTATGGCTACACCTTC
NA	few	TRBV5-1	TRBJ2-1	CASSLADTGEGQFF	TGCGCCAGCAGCTTGGCCGACACAGGGGAGGGGCAGTTCTTC
TRBD2	NA	TRBV27	TRBJ2-4	CASSREAAKNIQYF	TGTGCCAGCAGTCGGGAGGCAGCCAAAAACATTCAGTACTTC
TRBD1	once	TRBV7-6	TRBJ1-6	CASSLDAGTENSPLHF	TGTGCCAGCAGCTTAGACGCCGGGACAGAGAATTCACCCCTCCACTTT
NA	few	TRBV27	TRBJ2-3	CASSILSTDTQYF	TGTGCCAGTAGTATTCTCAGCACAGATACGCAGTATTTT
NA	NA	TRBV7-6	TRBJ2-5	CASSSAWGAQETQYF	TGTGCCAGCAGCTCCGCGTGGGGGGCCCAAGAGACCCAGTACTTC
NA	NA	TRBV4-2	TRBJ1-5	CASSQDRAGNQPQHF	TGTGCCAGCAGCCAAGATCGGGCAGGCAATCAGCCCCAGCATTTT
NA	NA	TRBV20-1	TRBJ1-3	CSAPDVSSSGNTIYF	TGCAGTGCCCCGGACGTATCTAGCTCTGGAAACACCATATATTTT
TRBD1	NA	TRBV6-2/TRBV6-3	TRBJ2-5	CASSYPTGTGGQETQYF	TGTGCCAGCAGTTACCCCACCGGGACAGGGGGCCAAGAGACCCAGTACTTC
NA	NA	TRBV18	TRBJ2-2	CASSPPQTGINGELFF	TGTGCCAGCTCACCACCGCAGACCGGGATTAATGGGGAGCTGTTTTTT
NA	NA	TRBV29-1	TRBJ2-3	CSVEDRARMDTQYF	TGCAGCGTTGAAGATAGGGCTAGGATGGATACGCAGTATTTT
NA	NA	TRBV14	TRBJ2-2	CASSRTTNTGELFF	TGTGCCAGCAGCCGGACCACCAACACCGGGGAGCTGTTTTTT
NA	NA	TRBV4-1	TRBJ2-1	CASSQDLADGGPGNEQFF	TGCGCCAGCAGCCAAGATCTGGCCGACGGTGGTCCTGGAAATGAGCAGTTCTTC
NA	NA	TRBV3-1	TRBJ2-3	CASSQDREPTTDTQYF	TGTGCCAGCAGCCAAGACAGGGAGCCGACCACAGATACGCAGTATTTT
NA	once	TRBV7-9	TRBJ2-2	CASSFDGRGELFF	TGTGCCAGCAGCTTCGACGGCAGAGGGGAGCTGTTTTTT
TRBD1	NA	TRBV12-3/TRBV12-4	TRBJ2-1	CASSRDRVYNEQFF	TGTGCCAGCAGCCGCGACAGGGTATACAATGAGCAGTTCTTC
NA	NA	TRBV6-1	TRBJ2-7	CASSEEWSPTAEQYF	TGTGCCAGCAGTGAAGAGTGGTCGCCGACAGCCGAGCAGTACTTC
TRBD1	once	TRBV27	TRBJ2-7	CASSGQGRYYEQYF	TGTGCCAGCAGTGGACAGGGCCGTTACTACGAGCAGTACTTC
NA	NA	TRBV12-3/TRBV12-4	TRBJ2-4	CASSHRELAKNIQYF	TGTGCCAGCAGTCACAGGGAATTAGCCAAAAACATTCAGTACTTC
TRBD1	NA	TRBV5-8	TRBJ2-1	CASSYFGQVNEQFF	TGTGCCAGCAGCTACTTCGGACAGGTCAATGAGCAGTTCTTC
NA	few	TRBV2	TRBJ2-7	CASSVSEQYF	TGTGCCAGCAGTGTCAGCGAGCAGTACTTC
TRBD2	NA	TRBV4-1	TRBJ2-3	CASSLREDRTDTQYF	TGCGCCAGCAGCCTCCGGGAGGATCGCACAGATACGCAGTATTTT
NA	NA	TRBV12-3/TRBV12-4	TRBJ2-5	CASSLASGVQETQYF	TGTGCCAGCAGTTTAGCCTCAGGGGTCCAAGAGACCCAGTACTTC
TRBD1	NA	TRBV15	TRBJ2-3	CATSYPGQGNTQYF	TGTGCCACCAGCTACCCCGGACAGGGTAATACGCAGTATTTT
NA	NA	TRBV11-2	TRBJ2-7	CASSDRLTEGSYEQYF	TGTGCCAGCAGCGACAGATTGACGGAGGGTTCCTACGAGCAGTACTTC
NA	NA	TRBV27	TRBJ1-6	CASSFGGANSPLHF	TGTGCCAGCAGTTTTGGGGGCGCGAATTCACCCCTCCACTTT
NA	once	TRBV19	TRBJ1-1	CASSIDLGNTEAFF	TGTGCCAGTAGTATAGATCTTGGGAACACTGAAGCTTTCTTT
NA	NA	TRBV12-3/TRBV12-4	TRBJ2-7	CASSPPGHPYEQYF	TGTGCCAGCAGTCCCCCGGGACACCCCTACGAGCAGTACTTC
TRBD2	once	TRBV7-8	TRBJ2-7	CASSLPSRGEREDPYEQYF	TGTGCCAGCAGCTTACCTAGTAGGGGTGAGCGGGAGGATCCCTACGAGCAGTACTTC
TRBD2	NA	TRBV20-1	TRBJ2-1	CSARDIAWTSGDNEQFF	TGCAGTGCTAGAGATATCGCCTGGACTAGCGGAGACAATGAGCAGTTCTTC
NA	NA	TRBV5-1	TRBJ2-7	CASSFWPSYEQYF	TGCGCCAGCAGCTTCTGGCCTTCCTACGAGCAGTACTTC
NA	NA	TRBV6-5	TRBJ1-6	CASSLGPSGSPLHF	TGTGCCAGCAGCCTAGGGCCCAGCGGTTCACCCCTCCACTTT
NA	few	TRBV5-1	TRBJ2-1	CASSLGSGDNEQFF	TGCGCCAGCAGCCTGGGCTCCGGGGACAATGAGCAGTTCTTC
NA	NA	TRBV4-1	TRBJ2-7	CASSQAGDTIYEQYF	TGCGCCAGCAGCCAAGCAGGGGATACCATCTACGAGCAGTACTTC
TRBD1	NA	TRBV12-3/TRBV12-4	TRBJ2-1	CASRRTGGLDNEQFF	TGTGCCAGCAGGAGGACAGGGGGGCTGGACAATGAGCAGTTCTTC
NA	NA	TRBV27	TRBJ1-5	CASSLSSHYSNQPQHF	TGTGCCAGCAGTTTATCGAGTCATTATAGCAATCAGCCCCAGCATTTT
TRBD1	NA	TRBV12-3/TRBV12-4	TRBJ2-7	CASSHPGQGHEQYF	TGTGCCAGCAGTCACCCGGGACAGGGCCACGAGCAGTACTTC
TRBD1	few	TRBV29-1	TRBJ2-5	CSVPLWTGGSETQYF	TGCAGCGTTCCACTATGGACAGGGGGCTCCGAGACCCAGTACTTC
NA	once	TRBV30	TRBJ1-4	CAWCPGEPGKLFF	TGTGCCTGGTGTCCGGGGGAGCCTGGAAAACTGTTTTTT
NA	NA	TRBV7-9	TRBJ2-3	CASSRDITDTQYF	TGTGCCAGCAGCCGGGATATCACAGATACGCAGTATTTT
NA	NA	TRBV30	TRBJ2-5	CAWSSLRQDDFQETQYF	TGTGCCTGGAGTTCGCTACGACAGGATGATTTCCAAGAGACCCAGTACTTC
NA	few	TRBV7-9	TRBJ1-1	CASSLRADTEAFF	TGTGCCAGCAGTCTGAGAGCTGACACTGAAGCTTTCTTT
NA	NA	TRBV3-1	TRBJ2-1	CASSSASRTDYNEQFF	TGTGCCAGCAGCTCGGCCTCGCGGACGGACTACAATGAGCAGTTCTTC
NA	NA	TRBV27	TRBJ2-7	CASSLQGTNSYEQYF	TGTGCCAGCAGTTTACAGGGGACCAACTCCTACGAGCAGTACTTC
NA	NA	TRBV6-2/TRBV6-3	TRBJ2-4	CASSPVWGENIQYF	TGTGCCAGCAGTCCCGTGTGGGGCGAGAACATTCAGTACTTC
NA	NA	TRBV6-6	TRBJ1-2	CASSRGAPYGYTF	TGTGCCAGCAGCCGGGGGGCCCCTTATGGCTACACCTTC